Described below is a single T cell receptor (beta chain) sequence and its context. The method was immunoSEQ multiplex PCR; TCRdb's version includes in-frame clones alone and lacks a portion of them. This table has some 170,000 clones, around 94% appearing once. The data stem from a study of control samples from healthy donors and cancer patients. Germline assignment: CDR1 MGHRA and CDR2 YSYEKL. CDR3 length: 16 residues. Losses at the gene ends were 1 base for V and 4 bases for J; bases not matched to a gene: 6. The specimen was PBMCs. The origin of this receptor is a man in his sixties with colorectal cancer. The J gene is TRBJ1-5, the V gene TRBV4-1; 8 bases match TRBD1. In DNA, the CDR3 is TGCGCCAGCAGCCAAGGCGCCGGGACAGGTAATCAGCCCCAGCATTTT. It encodes CASSQGAGTGNQPQHF.